One and the same sample provided the 13 T cell receptor beta chains below, sequenced in a study of blood T cell repertoires in COVID-19 (dated by TCRdb to the early 2020s). Libraries were prepared through the immunoSEQ multiplex PCR assay. TCRdb obtained this table from immuneACCESS and retained in-frame rearrangements with V and J assigned. These tables miss some clones; where compared with another copy, unresolved V genes account for less than half of the shortfall, and the remainder is unexplained. The table for this sample lists about 140,000 clones; 75% to 90% of them were counted only once. The ten largest account for about 10% of the sample. The sequenced sample was peripheral blood. Source of these receptors: a man in his 60s with active or convalescent COVID-19.

The V and J genes are TRBV19 and TRBJ2-7; 8 nucleotides line up with TRBD1. The J segment lost 5 bases and the V segment lost 5 bases, leaving 11 bases of the junction unmatched. The CDR3 runs to 15 residues. The V gene's germline CDR1 is LNHDA and CDR2 SQIVND (reference sequence). The CDR3 nucleotides read TGTGCCAGTAGTGCGCAGACAGGGGCTGTGCACGAGCAGTACTTC. Translation: CASSAQTGAVHEQYF.

This clone has a handful of counts. The genes are TRBV7-9 and TRBJ2-2; weak D call: TRBD2 (5 bases). Germline CDR1 is SEHNR and CDR2 is FQNEAQ (reference sequence). CDR3 length: 14 amino acids. Deletions cut 5 bases from V and 0 bases from J, with 7 bases between. The CDR3 reads CASSSGANTGELFF. For the CDR3, the DNA is TGTGCCAGCAGCAGCGGAGCGAACACCGGGGAGCTGTTTTTT. Drawing the rest from reference TRBV7-9 and TRBJ2-2, the complete variable domain is DTGVSQNPRHKITKRGQNVTFRCDPISEHNRLYWYRQTLGQGPEFLTYFQNEAQLEKSRLLSDRFSAERPKGSFSTLEIQRTEQGDSAMYLCASSSGANTGELFFGEGSRLTVL.

The chain combines TRBV5-1 with TRBJ2-5; 11 bases line up with TRBD2. The CDR3 is made up of 16 amino acids. Looked up from germline, CDR1 is SGHRS and CDR2 is YFSETQ. J gave up 5 bases and V 4 bases, and 10 bases lay outside the gene matches. Here the CDR3 reads CASSALLAGVGETQYF. In DNA, the CDR3 is TGCGCCAGCAGCGCCTTACTAGCGGGAGTAGGGGAGACCCAGTACTTC.

The J gene is TRBJ2-5, the V gene TRBV3-1 (or the pseudogene TRBV3-2); D is perhaps TRBD1 (7 bases). There are 14 residues in the CDR3. Deletions cut 4 bases from V and 1 base from J, with 10 bases between. Germline CDR1 is LGHDT and CDR2 is YNNKEL (reference sequence). The CDR3 here is CASSPGGIQETQYF. In DNA, the CDR3 is TGTGCCAGCAGCCCAGGGGGGATCCAAGAGACCCAGTACTTC.

The chain is built from TRBV27 and TRBJ1-5; a weak D match, TRBD1 (6 bases). Germline CDR1 and CDR2: MNHEY and SMNVEV (reference sequence). This CDR3 spans 15 amino acids. V lost 5 bases and J 1 base, leaving 12 bases between the germline ends. The DNA for the CDR3 is TGTGCCAGCAGTACGACCAGGGGAAGCAATCAGCCCCAGCATTTT. Protein sequence: CASSTTRGSNQPQHF.

This chain joins TRBV12-2 and TRBJ2-1; no check of the table's D call, TRBD2, against the DNA was made. TRBV12-2 is annotated as a pseudogene. The CDR3 is 18 residues long. CDR3: CASRLTGSTSWGGNEQFF. The DNA for the CDR3 is TGTGCAAGTCGCTTGACCGGCTCGACTAGCTGGGGGGGGAATGAGCAGTTCTTC.

This clone was observed once. J is TRBJ1-5 and V is TRBV6-5, with TRBD1 as a possible D gene (5 bases). Looked up from germline, CDR1 is MNHEY and CDR2 is SVGAGI. CDR3 length equals 13 residues. Trimming removed 4 bases at V and 9 bases at J, with 13 bases between. The CDR3 coding sequence is TGTGCCAGCAGTTCCGTCCCCGGGGGGCCCCAGCATTTT. Translated, it gives CASSSVPGGPQHF.

The V call is TRBV16, the J call TRBJ2-7; D is undetermined. V lost 3 bases and J 4 bases, leaving 7 bases between the germline ends. Germline V gene sequence: CDR1 KGHSY, CDR2 FQNENV. This CDR3 is built from 12 residues. The CDR3 is CASSHVFYEQYF. The DNA of the CDR3 is TGTGCCAGCAGCCACGTGTTTTACGAGCAGTACTTC.

This sequence joins TRBV2 and TRBJ1-4; 8 bases align to TRBD1. Trimming cost V 6 bases and J 8 bases; bases outside gene matches: 11. Germline V gives CDR1 SNHLY, CDR2 FYNNEI. CDR3 size: 15 residues. CDR3 nucleotides: TGTGCCAGCAGCTTCCAGGGGGCGCCCCCGGAAAAACTGTTTTTT. This gives the protein CASSFQGAPPEKLFF.

This rearrangement joins TRBV6-6 to TRBJ1-2, with D unclear. In germline, CDR1 is MNHNY, CDR2 SVGAGI (reference sequence). The CDR3 has 14 amino acids. The germline V and J ends were trimmed by 6 bases and 0 bases, with 11 bases remaining between them. The CDR3 sequence: CASRPDGANYGYTF. The CDR3 DNA reads TGTGCCAGCAGGCCCGACGGAGCTAACTATGGCTACACCTTC.

The chain is built from TRBV12-3 or TRBV12-4 and TRBJ2-1, with D possibly being TRBD1 (5 bases). Trimming cost V 6 bases and J 9 bases, with 12 bases left between them. This CDR3 has 12 residues. The CDR3: CASSRQYGEQFF. The CDR3 nucleotides are TGTGCCAGCAGCAGACAGTACGGTGAGCAGTTCTTC.

This sequence joins TRBV7-3 and TRBJ1-2; TRBD1 matches 7 bases. The CDR3 is made up of 14 amino acids. CDR1 and CDR2 (germline): SGHTA, FQGTGA. The V segment lost 5 bases and the J segment 7 bases; nucleotides outside the gene matches: 10. Here the CDR3 DNA reads TGTGCCAGCAGCCCCGGGACAGCCACTATTGGCTACACCTTC. This encodes CASSPGTATIGYTF.

The chain recombines TRBV24-1 with TRBJ2-4; D is unresolved. Trimming stripped 4 bases from V and 3 bases from J, with 18 bases between. From germline, CDR1 is KGHDR and CDR2 SFDVKD. This CDR3 is built from 17 residues. The chain's CDR3 is CATSDSGGSGGKNIQYF. In DNA form, the CDR3 reads TGTGCCACCAGTGACTCCGGTGGATCCGGCGGCAAAAACATTCAGTACTTC.